The next 6 T cell receptor beta chains were all read from a single sample in a study of shared clonotypes between healthy human individuals. Repertoires were generated with immunoSEQ multiplex PCR, while TCRdb's copy carries only in-frame clones and drops some. The table lists 2 million to 2.5 million clones, 95% of them singletons, with roughly 0.13% in the top ten. Sequenced: naive CD4+ T cells sorted from blood. Documented subset: CD45RA+ positively selected. The receptor set was obtained from a man aged 18 to 29 in good health.

This chain uses TRBV29-1 with TRBJ1-1, with a possible D match to TRBD1 (6 bases). The CDR3 length is 13 residues. Germline CDR1 is SQVTM and CDR2 is ANQGSEA. V was clipped by 5 bases and J by 0 bases, with 10 bases between them. The CDR3 protein is CSVNRALNTEAFF. CDR3 bases: TGCAGCGTTAACAGGGCTTTGAACACTGAAGCTTTCTTT.

V gene TRBV9 combines with J gene TRBJ2-5; 13 positions match TRBD2. The germline gives CDR1 SGDLS, CDR2 YYNGEE. The CDR3 contains 16 residues. The V gene end was trimmed by 3 bases and the J gene end by 5 bases; junction bases not matched to a gene: 7. CDR3 nucleotide sequence: TGTGCCAGCAGCGCGAGGACTAGCGGGAGTGGCGAGACCCAGTACTTC. Translation gives CASSARTSGSGETQYF.

As to this clone: Additional DNA sequences in this sample encode the identical CDR3. The V and J genes are TRBV5-1 and TRBJ2-5; 11 bases map to TRBD2. The germline V gene encodes CDR1 SGHRS and CDR2 YFSETQ. This CDR3 comprises 14 residues. Trimming at V came to 4 bases and at J to 4 bases, leaving 3 bases not matched to a gene. The chain's CDR3 is CASSGTSGGETQYF. For the CDR3, the DNA is TGCGCCAGCAGCGGTACTAGCGGGGGAGAGACCCAGTACTTC. The variable domain in full, completed from reference TRBV5-1 and TRBJ2-5, reads KAGVTQTPRYLIKTRGQQVTLSCSPISGHRSVSWYQQTPGQGLQFLFEYFSETQRNKGNFPGRFSGRQFSNSRSEMNVSTLELGDSALYLCASSGTSGGETQYFGPGTRLLVL.

V and J are TRBV19 and TRBJ1-4; D remains unclear. Trimming shortened V by 6 bases and J by 7 bases, and 12 bases separated the two germline ends. The CDR3 has 13 amino acids. In germline, CDR1 is LNHDA, CDR2 SQIVND (reference sequence). CDR3 sequence reads: CASRGQSGEKLFF. As DNA, the CDR3 is TGTGCCAGTAGGGGCCAAAGCGGTGAAAAACTGTTTTTT.

CDR3 in amino acids: CASSLQGSAYGYTF. The CDR3 DNA sequence: TGTGCCAGCAGCTTGCAGGGGTCCGCGTATGGCTACACCTTC. This chain links TRBV7-9 with TRBJ1-2; D may be TRBD1 (6 bases). The germline V gene has CDR1 SEHNR and CDR2 FQNEAQ (reference sequence). The CDR3 has 14 amino acids. V was trimmed by 3 bases and J by 5 bases, leaving 13 bases between them.

The J gene is TRBJ2-7, the V gene TRBV14; TRBD1 matches 9 bases. Per the germline V gene, CDR1 is SGHDN and CDR2 is FVKESK. The CDR3 has 15 amino acids. The junction had 6 bases not matched to a gene; V was cut back by 4 bases and J by 2 bases. CDR3 loop: CASSLGQGRTYEQYF. The CDR3 region has the DNA TGTGCCAGCAGCCTAGGACAGGGGCGCACCTACGAGCAGTACTTC.